The TCR beta chain under discussion was sequenced for a study of blood T cell repertoires in COVID-19 (dated by TCRdb to between 2020 and 2021). Background on the whole study: The collaborator samples originated in the United States, Italy and Spain and spanned the acute and convalescent phases of COVID-19. The prospective study material was composed of cDNA or gDNA derived from T cells, B-cell-depleted T cells, or PBMCs. Deeply sampled blood TCRbeta repertoires from subjects exposed to, actively infected with, or recovered from COVID-19 were included in the dataset. A freely available public database, intended as a resource for researchers studying the immune response to SARS-CoV-2, is where the repertoires were released. The samples were drawn from the first 160 participants of the ongoing ImmuneRACE study and from 1,254 subjects provided by 6 global collaborators. Sample metadata almost always included a de-identified subject ID, COVID-19 status, age in years and sex. HLA class I and class II types, where available, came from metadata supplied by the sample provider rather than from assay-based typing. General conclusions and limits of the study: How much clinical and demographic metadata was included differed by source and by participant, and the metadata was provided uncurated.

Note on this clone: What this receptor recognizes is not known. Per-base quality was not reported, and no clone a single base away is much larger than it.

Whole blood was collected in K2EDTA tubes by collaborating institutions according to the institutions' own protocols. For TCRbeta analysis, collaborators shipped samples in one of three forms: frozen whole blood, isolated PBMCs, or DNA extracted from either of those sample types. TCRbeta CDR3 regions were amplified from genomic DNA using the immunoSEQ Assay, a bias-controlled multiplex PCR. Per the authors' processing: Within the assay, amplification of reference gene primers was used to estimate how many nucleated cells each sample contained. To quantify the absolute abundance of each unique TCRbeta CDR3 rearrangement, sequence reads were collapsed and filtered. For each sample, productive Simpson clonality was calculated as the square root of Simpson's diversity index over productive rearrangements. What TCRdb holds here is the immuneACCESS table cut down to in-frame rearrangements. Part of the clones is not present; checked against another copy, under half of the missing clones reflect an unresolved V gene, and the others are unexplained. That table supplies the V and J calls and clone size; D and trimming were determined from the DNA. For this sample the table gives under 200,000 clones, of which 82% were detected only once. Of the sample, about 5% is held by the ten largest clones.

Inclusive of the bounding cysteine and phenylalanine, the CDR3 is 16 residues long. Kept here is only the CDR3 DNA, which spans 48 bases and is read in frame from base 1. The germline V gene provides CDR1 SGHVS and CDR2 FQNEAQ. V is pruned by 5 bases and J by 3 bases, leaving 9 bases of the junction without a gene match. Here the chain combines TRBV7-8 and TRBJ2-3; 9 junctional bases match TRBD2. This sequence was found in a woman aged 30 to 39 with acute or convalescent COVID-19. Sequencing used peripheral blood. Here is the DNA: TGTGCCAGCAGCATACGAGCGGGAGGAGGAACAGATACGCAGTATTTT. This gives the protein CASSIRAGGGTDTQYF.